These T cell receptor beta chains were read from a single sample in a study of blood T cell repertoires in COVID-19. Using immunoSEQ multiplex PCR, the repertoire was profiled, and TCRdb retains in-frame clones only, with some absent. Of roughly 250,000 clones in the sample, around nine tenths were seen once. Sequenced material: PBMCs or T cells enriched from blood (not recorded which). All receptors derive from a woman in her 50s who had recovered from COVID-19. Each CDR3 is given with its conserved first and last residue. The order of the fields is clone size, D gene, J gene, V gene, CDR3 DNA, CDR3 protein. A D gene is named only where the DNA matches it firmly. The size of a clone is reported for some rows only, either as once, few or many, or as a class for expanded clones.

- | - | TRBJ1-6 | TRBV7-8 | TGTGCCAGCAGCTTAGGCAGGACTAAGGATTCACCCCTCCACTTT | CASSLGRTKDSPLHF
- | - | TRBJ2-2 | TRBV10-3 | TGTGCCATTCTAAACGATGACAGGCCAAACACCGGGGAGCTGTTTTTT | CAILNDDRPNTGELFF
- | - | TRBJ1-2 | TRBV7-2 | TGTGCCAGCAGCGCCCAGGGACTCTATGGCTACACCTTC | CASSAQGLYGYTF
few | TRBD1 | TRBJ1-2 | TRBV28 | TGTGCCAGCAGTTTGTTTGGGACAGCCTCTAACTATGGCTACACCTTC | CASSLFGTASNYGYTF
- | - | TRBJ1-5 | TRBV5-5 | TGTGCCAGCAGCTTGGGACAGCTTAGCAATCAGCCCCAGCATTTT | CASSLGQLSNQPQHF
- | - | TRBJ1-2 | TRBV15 | TGTGCCACCAGCAGAGCGTCGACCCAGACATACTATGGCTACACCTTC | CATSRASTQTYYGYTF
- | - | TRBJ2-2 | TRBV15 | TGTGCCACCAGCAGGAGCACCGGGGAGCTGTTTTTT | CATSRSTGELFF
- | TRBD2 | TRBJ2-1 | TRBV28 | TGTGCCAGCTACGGACTAGACTCCTACAATGAGCAGTTCTTC | CASYGLDSYNEQFF
- | - | TRBJ1-6 | TRBV5-1 | TGCGCCAGCAGGGTACAAGACACACGAGATTCACCCCTCCACTTT | CASRVQDTRDSPLHF
- | - | TRBJ1-2 | TRBV25-1 | TGTGCCAGCAGTGAGGGCGGCAGGGGCCCCTCGGGATATGGCTACACCTTC | CASSEGGRGPSGYGYTF
- | - | TRBJ2-6 | TRBV28 | TGTGCCAGCAGTTTATGGGCTTCTGGGGCCAACGTCCTGACTTTC | CASSLWASGANVLTF
- | - | TRBJ2-5 | TRBV21-1 | TGTGCCAGCAGCGGAGGGGAGTACCAAGAGACCCAGTACTTC | CASSGGEYQETQYF
once | - | TRBJ2-7 | TRBV3-1/TRBV3-2 | TGTGCCAGCAGCCAAGATTTGAGGGCAGACCGTCGCTCCTACGAGCAGTACTTC | CASSQDLRADRRSYEQYF
- | - | TRBJ1-1 | TRBV5-4 | TGTGCCAGCAGCCCCCCGGGAACAACTAGGAGCACTGAAGCTTTCTTT | CASSPPGTTRSTEAFF
- | - | TRBJ1-5 | TRBV5-1 | TGCGCCAGCAGCTTGGAAGGCGGTAATCAGCCCCAGCATTTT | CASSLEGGNQPQHF
- | TRBD1 | TRBJ2-1 | TRBV4-1 | TGCGCCAGCAGCCAGGTGGGGACAGGGAGGAATGAGCAGTTCTTC | CASSQVGTGRNEQFF
- | - | TRBJ1-5 | TRBV7-8 | TGTGCCAGCAGCCCGCCCCTCAGGATGGGGGCGAATCAGCCCCAGCATTTT | CASSPPLRMGANQPQHF
- | - | TRBJ1-1 | TRBV28 | TGTGCCAGCAGTTTGGGCCTTATCACTGAAGCTTTCTTT | CASSLGLITEAFF
- | - | TRBJ2-1 | TRBV10-3 | TGTGCCAGCCGCCCCAGCGGAGAGTACAATGAGCAGTTCTTC | CASRPSGEYNEQFF
- | - | TRBJ1-1 | TRBV5-6 | TGTGCCAGCAGCCCCCGGAGGGCACAAGCTTTCTTT | CASSPRRAQAFF
- | - | TRBJ2-7 | TRBV28 | TGTGCCAGCGCCCTCGGGGGACAGACCTACGAGCAGTACTTC | CASALGGQTYEQYF
- | TRBD1 | TRBJ2-7 | TRBV20-1 | TGCAGTGCTAGTCCGGGGACAGGGGGCTACGAGCAGTACTTC | CSASPGTGGYEQYF